The 27 T cell receptor beta chains below were found in one sample sequenced in a study of blood T cell repertoires in COVID-19. The method was immunoSEQ multiplex PCR; TCRdb's version includes in-frame clones alone and lacks a portion of them. This table has hundreds of thousands of clones, around 85% appearing once. Sequencing used PBMCs or T cells enriched from blood (not recorded which). The source is a middle-aged woman who had recovered from COVID-19.

The gene calls are TRBV5-4 and TRBJ1-2, with 9 nucleotides matching TRBD1. The CDR3 sequence is 16 residues long. The V gene's germline CDR1 is SGHNT and CDR2 YYREEE (reference sequence). Trimming at V came to 0 bases and at J to 5 bases, leaving 8 bases not matched to a gene. CDR3 in DNA: TGTGCCAGCAGCTTGGCCACAGGGGGCGGAATATATGGCTACACCTTC. This gives the protein CASSLATGGGIYGYTF.

The table lists this clone with a count of one. The CDR3 reads CASSTGRTGYEQYF. In DNA form, the CDR3 reads TGTGCCAGCAGCACAGGACGAACTGGTTACGAGCAGTACTTC. The chain couples TRBV7-2 to TRBJ2-7; the D gene is possibly TRBD1 (5 bases). The CDR3 runs 14 residues. V lost 5 bases and J lost 4, with 15 bases in between. Germline CDR1 reads SGHTA; CDR2 reads FQGNSA.

This chain connects TRBV4-3 to TRBJ2-1, with D perhaps TRBD2 (5 bases). The germline V gene has CDR1 LGHNA and CDR2 YSLEER. The V end was cut by 0 bases, the J end by 3 bases, with 18 bases between. The CDR3 length is 18 residues. The CDR3, as DNA: TGCGCCAGCAGCCAAGACGGTCCGGGGAGCGGCGTCTACAATGAGCAGTTCTTC. It translates to CASSQDGPGSGVYNEQFF.

This CDR3 is CASSQKDRAVTEAFF. The CDR3 region has the DNA TGCGCCAGCAGCCAAAAGGACAGGGCTGTCACTGAAGCTTTCTTT. J is TRBJ1-1 and V is TRBV4-3, with TRBD1 matching 8 bases. Germline values: CDR1 LGHNA, CDR2 YSLEER. This CDR3 contains 15 residues. V shed 2 bases, J shed 4 bases, and the junction held 6 bases outside the gene matches.

The genes are TRBV6-5 and TRBJ2-2; 7 bases align to TRBD2. Looked up from germline, CDR1 is MNHEY and CDR2 is SVGAGI. This CDR3 spans 15 amino acids. V dropped 5 bases and J dropped 3; count of bases not matched to a gene: 6. The CDR3 spells CASSRLAVDTGELFF. The DNA for the CDR3 is TGTGCCAGCAGTCGGCTAGCGGTGGACACCGGGGAGCTGTTTTTT.

The chain combines TRBV13 with TRBJ2-5, with a tentative D call TRBD2 (6 bases). The CDR3 is 13 residues long. V lost 3 bases and J lost 5, with 10 bases in between. The germline CDR1 and CDR2 sequences are PRHDT and FYEKMQ (reference sequence). The CDR3 DNA reads TGTGCCAGCAGCTTGGGGGGATCGGAGACCCAGTACTTC. Residues: CASSLGGSETQYF. The variable domain in full, with the rest retrieved from reference TRBV13 and TRBJ2-5, is AAGVIQSPRHLIKEKRETATLKCYPIPRHDTVYWYQQGPGQDPQFLISFYEKMQSDKGSIPDRFSAQQFSDYHSELNMSSLELGDSALYFCASSLGGSETQYFGPGTRLLVL.

This clone was seen only a few times. The chain carries TRBV30 and TRBJ1-1; a weak D match, TRBD1 (5 bases). The V end was cut by 3 bases, the J end by 2 bases, with 10 bases between. The germline CDR1 and CDR2 sequences are GTSNPN and SVGIG (reference sequence). The CDR3 consists of 13 residues. The CDR3 DNA follows: TGTGCCTGGAGAAGACAGTCTAACACTGAAGCTTTCTTT. This codes for CAWRRQSNTEAFF.

The chain joins TRBV19 to TRBJ2-7; possible D gene TRBD2, 5 bases. V shed 3 bases and J shed 4 bases, with 16 bases lying between them. CDR3 length: 15 residues. Germline CDR1 is LNHDA and CDR2 is SQIVND (reference sequence). The CDR3 DNA follows: TGTGCCAGTAGTATTTTTTCCGGCCAGCGGTACGAGCAGTACTTC. The encoded protein is CASSIFSGQRYEQYF.

The rearrangement links TRBV13 to TRBJ2-7; 8 bases are shared with TRBD1. The V gene end was trimmed by 5 bases and the J gene end by 1 base; junction bases not matched to a gene: 4. The germline V gene has CDR1 PRHDT and CDR2 FYEKMQ (reference sequence). The CDR3 loop spans 14 amino acids. CDR3 loop: CASSTRDRSYEQYF. The CDR3 DNA sequence: TGTGCCAGCAGCACCCGGGACAGGTCCTACGAGCAGTACTTC.

This rearrangement joins TRBV30 to TRBJ2-1, with 7 bases lining up with TRBD2. Looked up from germline, CDR1 is GTSNPN and CDR2 is SVGIG (reference sequence). V was pared by 5 bases and J by 0 bases, with 4 bases of the junction left unmatched. This CDR3 contains 14 residues. The DNA of the CDR3 is TGTGCCTGGGGGGGAGGGAGCTCCTACAATGAGCAGTTCTTC. Translated: CAWGGGSSYNEQFF.

This chain connects TRBV27 to TRBJ2-1; a weak D match, TRBD2 (7 bases). CDR1 is MNHEY and CDR2 is SMNVEV in the germline V gene (reference sequence). Trimming removed 4 bases at V and 8 bases at J, with 12 bases between. The CDR3 runs 13 residues. CDR3 sequence (DNA): TGTGCCAGCAGTTCACAGGGACTACATGAGCAGTTCTTC. Translated: CASSSQGLHEQFF.

This clone was seen once. This chain uses TRBV7-9 with TRBJ2-5; D is uncertain. The CDR3 is made up of 14 amino acids. Germline lookup yields CDR1 SEHNR and CDR2 FQNEAQ (reference sequence). V lost 1 base, J lost 5 bases, and 11 bases lay in between. For the CDR3, the DNA is TGTGCCAGCAGCTTAGGTCTACGCAGGGAGACCCAGTACTTC. This encodes CASSLGLRRETQYF.

This chain joins TRBV19 and TRBJ2-5, with 8 bases matching TRBD2. Germline-derived CDR1 and CDR2 are LNHDA and SQIVND (reference sequence). The CDR3 covers 15 residues. V trimming: 2 bases; J trimming: 5 bases; junction bases outside the gene matches: 7. For the CDR3, the DNA is TGTGCCAGTAGTATACCAGGGACTAGGGGCGAGACCCAGTACTTC. This encodes CASSIPGTRGETQYF.

The rearrangement uses TRBV3-1 (or the pseudogene TRBV3-2) and TRBJ2-5; 7 bases are shared with TRBD2. The length of the CDR3 is 14 residues. From germline, CDR1 is LGHDT and CDR2 YNNKEL (reference sequence). Trimming removed 3 bases from V and 1 base from J; junction bases left unmatched: 2. The CDR3 sequence: CASSQGGSQETQYF. The CDR3 region has the DNA TGTGCCAGCAGCCAGGGCGGGAGCCAAGAGACCCAGTACTTC.

This rearrangement joins TRBV6-2 or TRBV6-3 to TRBJ2-2; tentative D call: TRBD2 (6 bases). Trimming cost V 6 bases and J 3 bases, with 8 bases left between them. The CDR3 consists of 13 residues. Germline lookup yields CDR1 MNHEY and CDR2 SVGEGT. This chain's CDR3 is CASSRDYTGELFF. DNA of the CDR3: TGTGCCAGCAGCAGGGACTACACCGGGGAGCTGTTTTTT.

The rearrangement links TRBV28 to TRBJ2-2; D unresolved. Germline V lookup: CDR1 MDHEN, CDR2 SYDVKM. V lost 2 bases, J lost 3 bases, and 7 bases lay in between. The CDR3 is 14 residues long. CDR3 sequence reads: CASSLSPDTGELFF. CDR3 in DNA: TGTGCCAGCAGTTTAAGTCCGGACACCGGGGAGCTGTTTTTT.

The chain links TRBV28 to TRBJ2-5; 12 bases line up with TRBD1. The junction had 7 bases not matched to a gene; V was cut back by 3 bases and J by 5 bases. From germline, CDR1 is MDHEN and CDR2 SYDVKM. This CDR3 comprises 16 residues. The CDR3 region is CASSLAGTGGPETQYF. The CDR3 DNA is TGTGCCAGCAGTTTGGCGGGGACAGGGGGCCCGGAGACCCAGTACTTC.

This chain links TRBV18 with TRBJ2-7, with 11 positions matching TRBD1. J lost 7 bases, V lost 3 bases, and 8 bases had no gene match. CDR3 size: 15 residues. Germline assignment: CDR1 KGHSH and CDR2 LQKENI. The CDR3 sequence: CASSPDRDRGFEQYF. The CDR3 bases are TGTGCCAGCTCACCCGACCGGGACAGGGGGTTTGAGCAGTACTTC.

V gene TRBV20-1 combines with J gene TRBJ2-2, with 14 bases matching TRBD2. V trimming: 3 bases; J trimming: 8 bases; junction bases outside the gene matches: 5. CDR1 is DFQATT and CDR2 is SNEGSKA in the germline V gene (reference sequence). CDR3 length: 15 amino acids. CDR3 sequence reads: CSASAGTSGRGELFF. In DNA form, the CDR3 reads TGCAGTGCTAGTGCCGGGACTAGCGGGAGAGGGGAGCTGTTTTTT.

The gene calls are TRBV28 and TRBJ2-1; D might be TRBD1 (6 bases). Deletions cut 3 bases from V and 6 bases from J, with 9 bases between. Germline loops: CDR1 MDHEN, CDR2 SYDVKM. The CDR3 is 13 amino acids. The DNA of the CDR3 is TGTGCCAGCAGTTTGGCAGGGGTCAATGAGCAGTTCTTC. It encodes CASSLAGVNEQFF. Using reference TRBV28 and TRBJ2-1 for the parts outside the CDR3, the full variable domain is DVKVTQSSRYLVKRTGEKVFLECVQDMDHENMFWYRQDPGLGLRLIYFSYDVKMKEKGDIPEGYSVSREKKERFSLILESASTNQTSMYLCASSLAGVNEQFFGPGTRLTVL.

V usage is TRBV28 and J usage is TRBJ1-5; maybe TRBD1 (5 bases). CDR3 length: 12 residues. CDR1 and CDR2 from the germline V gene are MDHEN and SYDVKM. Trimming left V 5 bases short and J 7 bases short, with 9 bases between. CDR3 loop: CASSGGKQPQHF. The CDR3 region has the DNA TGTGCCAGCAGTGGGGGGAAGCAGCCCCAGCATTTT. Complete variable domain (other parts from reference TRBV28 and TRBJ1-5): DVKVTQSSRYLVKRTGEKVFLECVQDMDHENMFWYRQDPGLGLRLIYFSYDVKMKEKGDIPEGYSVSREKKERFSLILESASTNQTSMYLCASSGGKQPQHFGDGTRLSIL.

V gene TRBV12-3 or TRBV12-4 combines with J gene TRBJ2-7; D may be TRBD2 (6 bases). V gave up 3 bases and J gave up 6 bases, with 9 bases separating them. The CDR3 has 12 amino acids. The CDR3 spells CASSFGAGEQYF. The CDR3 DNA sequence: TGTGCCAGCAGTTTTGGAGCGGGCGAGCAGTACTTC.

The chain's CDR3 is CASSLAAGTGIGYTF. DNA of the CDR3: TGTGCCAGCAGCTTAGCGGCCGGGACAGGGATTGGCTACACCTTC. The chain joins TRBV7-9 to TRBJ1-2; 9 nucleotides align to TRBD1. V lost 0 bases and J lost 7; bases outside the gene matches: 6. This CDR3 comprises 15 residues. Germline CDR1 and CDR2: SEHNR and FQNEAQ (reference sequence). Variable domain in full (rest from reference TRBV7-9 and TRBJ1-2): DTGVSQNPRHKITKRGQNVTFRCDPISEHNRLYWYRQTLGQGPEFLTYFQNEAQLEKSRLLSDRFSAERPKGSFSTLEIQRTEQGDSAMYLCASSLAAGTGIGYTFGSGTRLTVV.

The chain joins TRBV5-8 to TRBJ1-5, with D maybe TRBD1 (6 bases). Trimming removed 0 bases from V and 6 bases from J, with 13 bases in between. The length of the CDR3 is 15 residues. Germline CDR1 is SGHTS and CDR2 is YDEGEE. For the CDR3, the DNA is TGTGCCAGCAGCTTGGGGAACAGGGAAGGTCAGCCCCAGCATTTT. Protein sequence: CASSLGNREGQPQHF.

The chain couples TRBV7-8 to TRBJ1-5; D is possibly TRBD1 (6 bases). In germline, CDR1 is SGHVS, CDR2 FQNEAQ. The V and J ends lost 1 base and 7 bases respectively, with 17 bases between them. There are 16 residues in the CDR3. The CDR3 DNA follows: TGTGCCAGCAGCTTAGACGACAGGCTTGAGGGACAGCCCCAGCATTTT. The encoded protein is CASSLDDRLEGQPQHF.

This chain uses TRBV28 with TRBJ2-3, with 8 bases fitting TRBD2. After removal of 11 bases from V and 2 bases from J, the junction contained 9 bases not matched to a gene. This CDR3 comprises 14 residues. CDR1 and CDR2 from the germline V gene are MDHEN and SYDVKM. The CDR3 DNA follows: TGTGCCTGTATACGGGGGGGGCCCACAGATACGCAGTATTTT. This codes for CACIRGGPTDTQYF.

The chain carries TRBV9 and TRBJ2-5, with a weak D call TRBD2 (6 bases). This CDR3 comprises 15 residues. CDR1 is SGDLS and CDR2 is YYNGEE in the germline V gene. V lost 4 bases and J lost 4, with 17 bases in between. The CDR3 region has the DNA TGTGCCAGCAGCCCGGCGGAGACGGGAGTAGAGACCCAGTACTTC. Protein: CASSPAETGVETQYF.